The 26 T cell receptor beta chains reported below all come from one sample, sequenced in a study of vaccination effects on CD4 cells after COVID-19. For these TCRs, the target antigens are not known. With the ViraFEST assay, the study expanded antigen-specific CD4+ T cells using viral peptide pools, then sequenced them. At the end of 10 days of culture, CD4+ T cells were isolated. Every participant took two doses of the BNT162b2 or mRNA-1273 vaccine. Profiled with immunoSEQ multiplex PCR; TCRdb holds only in-frame clones, not every one. The sample comprises approximately 70,000 clones, around four fifths of which are singletons, and about 0.91% rests with the top ten. Source: CD4+ T cells from PBMCs cultured with HCoV-OC43 spike peptides, taken after COVID-19 vaccination. Subset described: HCoV-OC43 spike overlapping peptide pool stimulation. These receptors were collected from a human donor who received a COVID-19 vaccine.

The chain uses TRBV7-3 and TRBJ1-1, with D perhaps TRBD1 (5 bases). CDR3 length: 13 amino acids. In germline, CDR1 is SGHTA, CDR2 FQGTGA. V gave up 5 bases and J gave up 1 base, with 8 bases separating them. The CDR3 DNA reads TGTGCCAGCAGCACTGGGACGAACACTGAAGCTTTCTTT. Translating gives CASSTGTNTEAFF.

The rearrangement uses TRBV24-1 and TRBJ2-2; the match to TRBD1 covers 11 bases. Germline CDR1 reads KGHDR; CDR2 reads SFDVKD. The CDR3 has 16 amino acids. V lost 3 bases to trimming and J lost 4 bases; unmatched junction nucleotides: 3. CDR3 nucleotides: TGTGCCACCAGTGATCCCGGGACAGGGGGCACCGGGGAGCTGTTTTTT. Its translation is CATSDPGTGGTGELFF.

Here the CDR3 reads CATSATTGGNYGYTF. In nucleotides, the CDR3 is TGTGCCACCAGTGCCACGACAGGGGGCAACTATGGCTACACCTTC. The chain is built from TRBV24-1 and TRBJ1-2; the match to TRBD1 covers 10 bases. Germline CDR1 reads KGHDR; CDR2 reads SFDVKD. V was clipped by 5 bases and J by 2 bases; unmatched bases: 4. The CDR3 sequence is 15 residues long.

The J gene is TRBJ2-5, the V gene TRBV9; D remains ambiguous. Trimming removed 1 base at V and 1 base at J, with 5 bases between. This CDR3 is 13 amino acids long. The V gene's germline CDR1 is SGDLS and CDR2 YYNGEE. In DNA form, the CDR3 reads TGTGCCAGCAGCGTAAACATCCAAGAGACCCAGTACTTC. Translation: CASSVNIQETQYF.

The genes are TRBV6-4 and TRBJ2-3, with 14 bases identical to TRBD2. The CDR3 runs 17 residues. Germline assignment: CDR1 MRHNA and CDR2 SNTAGT. Trimming at V came to 6 bases and at J to 0 bases, leaving 5 bases not matched to a gene. CDR3 in amino acids: CASRRLAGGPSTDTQYF. CDR3 sequence (DNA): TGTGCCAGCAGAAGACTAGCGGGGGGGCCTAGCACAGATACGCAGTATTTT.

The chain employs TRBV11-2 and TRBJ2-2; a possible D gene is TRBD1 (5 bases). CDR1 and CDR2 from the germline V gene are SGHAT and FQNNGV. The CDR3 is 15 amino acids. Trimming stripped 1 base from V and 0 bases from J, with 6 bases between. CDR3 bases: TGTGCCAGCAGCTTAGGACAGTCGAACACCGGGGAGCTGTTTTTT. Amino acids: CASSLGQSNTGELFF.

The V call is TRBV10-3, the J call TRBJ2-1; the D gene is possibly TRBD1 (6 bases). Germline V gene lookup returns CDR1 ENHRY and CDR2 SYGVKD. The ends were cut back, 9 bases at V and 0 bases at J, with 15 bases in the middle. The CDR3 consists of 15 residues. The CDR3 region has the DNA TGTGCCATTTCAGGGGCCCCGGTCTCCTACAATGAGCAGTTCTTC. Protein sequence: CAISGAPVSYNEQFF.

The chain employs TRBV10-3 and TRBJ2-2; TRBD2 aligns across 11 bases. Germline V lookup: CDR1 ENHRY, CDR2 SYGVKD. This CDR3 spans 18 amino acids. V lost 2 bases and J lost 2; bases outside the gene matches: 7. The CDR3 coding sequence is TGTGCCATCAGTGAGCCATTACTAGCGGGGGACAACACCGGGGAGCTGTTTTTT. It is translated as CAISEPLLAGDNTGELFF.

The V gene is TRBV5-1, the J gene TRBJ2-2; a possible D gene is TRBD2 (6 bases). Trimming took off 4 bases at V and 7 bases at J, with 14 bases between the two ends. The germline CDR1 and CDR2 sequences are SGHRS and YFSETQ. The CDR3 covers 14 residues. As DNA, the CDR3 is TGCGCCAGCAGCCCAGGGCGGGACGGCGGGGAGCTGTTTTTT. Translating gives CASSPGRDGGELFF.

The chain couples TRBV6-2 or TRBV6-3 to TRBJ2-2; TRBD1 agrees at 9 bases. Unmatched junction bases numbered 11, after V lost 0 bases and J lost 6 bases. This CDR3 region has 18 residues. Germline V gene data show CDR1 as MNHEY and CDR2 as SVGEGT. CDR3 loop: CASSYSKKTGGYPGELFF. CDR3 DNA: TGTGCCAGCAGTTACTCGAAAAAGACAGGGGGTTATCCCGGGGAGCTGTTTTTT.

The chain is built from TRBV29-1 and TRBJ1-5; the D gene is possibly TRBD1 (5 bases). The CDR3 extends over 14 amino acids. Looked up from germline, CDR1 is SQVTM and CDR2 is ANQGSEA. V was trimmed by 7 bases and J by 2 bases, leaving 15 bases between them. The CDR3 DNA is TGCAGCGGTCCCCTTCGGGGCTGCAATCAGCCCCAGCATTTT. Encoded protein: CSGPLRGCNQPQHF.

The V call is TRBV11-2, the J call TRBJ1-6; D is possibly TRBD1 (5 bases). Germline lookup yields CDR1 SGHAT and CDR2 FQNNGV. V dropped 1 base and J dropped 7 bases, with 8 bases sitting between them. This CDR3 region has 14 residues. CDR3 sequence: CASSLAGYNSPLHF. CDR3 sequence (DNA): TGTGCCAGCAGCTTAGCAGGGTACAATTCACCCCTCCACTTT.

In this sample, this clone turned up a few times. This chain uses TRBV7-9 with TRBJ1-2, with D tentatively TRBD1 (5 bases). The CDR3 is made up of 13 amino acids. Trimming left V 0 bases short and J 5 bases short, with 7 bases between. Germline CDR1 SEHNR, CDR2 FQNEAQ (reference sequence). CDR3 in amino acids: CASSLATGYGYTF. CDR3 DNA sequence: TGTGCCAGCAGCTTAGCAACAGGATATGGCTACACCTTC.

This sequence joins TRBV6-2 or TRBV6-3 and TRBJ2-7; TRBD2 is a possible D gene (5 bases). V dropped 4 bases and J dropped 2 bases, with 9 bases sitting between them. Germline lookup yields CDR1 MNHEY and CDR2 SVGEGT. The CDR3 is 13 residues long. The CDR3 protein is CASSLTGTYEQYV. CDR3 nucleotide sequence: TGTGCCAGCAGTTTAACCGGGACCTACGAGCAGTACGTC.

The rearrangement uses TRBV6-2 or TRBV6-3 and TRBJ2-1; 12 bases are a match to TRBD2. Trimming at V came to 4 bases and at J to 5 bases, leaving 6 bases not matched to a gene. Per the germline V gene, CDR1 is MNHEY and CDR2 is SVGEGT. CDR3 length: 16 amino acids. This CDR3 reads CASSFRLAGVNNEQFF. As DNA, the CDR3 is TGTGCCAGCAGTTTCCGACTAGCGGGGGTTAACAATGAGCAGTTCTTC.

This clone has only a few counts. The V and J genes are TRBV6-5 and TRBJ2-4; perhaps TRBD2 as D (5 bases). Germline CDR1 MNHEY, CDR2 SVGAGI. Between the trimmed V and J ends, which lost 7 bases and 5 bases, there was a span of 12 bases. The CDR3 runs to 13 residues. CDR3 sequence (DNA): TGTGCCAGCATGACGGGGAATGAAAACATTCAGTACTTC. Protein sequence: CASMTGNENIQYF.

This clone was counted only a few times. The CDR3 DNA is TGTGCCAGCAGCCAAGATTTCGGGGAGCTGTTTTTT. Its protein is CASSQDFGELFF. The chain employs TRBV4-2 and TRBJ2-2, with unresolved D. CDR3 length: 12 residues. From germline, CDR1 is LGHNA and CDR2 YNFKEQ. Trimming left V 0 bases short and J 7 bases short, with 3 bases between.

The chain links TRBV6-5 to TRBJ1-6; weak D call: TRBD1 (6 bases). The CDR3 extends over 16 amino acids. Germline V CDR1 and CDR2: MNHEY, SVGAGI. V was shortened by 2 bases and J by 3 bases, with 11 bases between the two germline ends. CDR3 bases: TGTGCCAGCAGTTACGGCAGGGGCTACTATAATTCACCCCTCCACTTT. It yields the protein CASSYGRGYYNSPLHF.

The rearrangement links TRBV6-2 or TRBV6-3 to TRBJ2-7; no clear D gene. The CDR3 contains 13 residues. Deletions cut 2 bases from V and 4 bases from J, with 9 bases between. The germline CDR1 and CDR2 sequences are MNHEY and SVGEGT. The CDR3 nucleotides are TGTGCCAGCAGTTACGGCAGAATATACGAGCAGTACGTC. Its translation: CASSYGRIYEQYV.

This chain joins TRBV6-6 and TRBJ1-2, with D possibly being TRBD1 (5 bases). The germline gives CDR1 MNHNY, CDR2 SVGAGI (reference sequence). Trimming left V 6 bases short and J 3 bases short, with 20 bases between. The CDR3 covers 16 residues. As DNA, the CDR3 is TGTGCCAGCAGCCCCGAACAGCGGCAGGGCTACTATGGCTACACCTTC. Its protein is CASSPEQRQGYYGYTF.

The chain uses TRBV6-2 or TRBV6-3 and TRBJ2-3; TRBD1 might be the D (6 bases). CDR3 length: 15 amino acids. The germline CDR1 and CDR2 sequences are MNHEY and SVGEGT. Deletions cut 4 bases from V and 2 bases from J, with 13 bases between. The CDR3 bases are TGTGCCAGCAGTTCACGACAGGACCTCACAGATACGCAGTATTTT. Protein product: CASSSRQDLTDTQYF.

The rearrangement uses TRBV11-2 and TRBJ2-7; D is uncertain. There are 14 residues in the CDR3. Germline V gene sequence: CDR1 SGHAT, CDR2 FQNNGV. V dropped 1 base and J dropped 4 bases, with 11 bases sitting between them. CDR3 protein: CASSLVQERYEQYV. In nucleotides, the CDR3 is TGTGCCAGCAGCTTAGTCCAGGAGCGTTACGAGCAGTACGTC.

This sequence joins TRBV18 and TRBJ1-5; no clear D. Germline V gene data show CDR1 as KGHSH and CDR2 as LQKENI. V lost 3 bases and J lost 5, with 8 bases in between. CDR3 length: 13 residues. The DNA of the CDR3 is TGTGCCAGCTCACCCTCCATTGATCAGCCCCAGCATTTT. Translated: CASSPSIDQPQHF.

The rearrangement uses TRBV6-5 and TRBJ1-2, with D tentatively TRBD1 (5 bases). CDR3 length: 13 residues. Germline V gene lookup returns CDR1 MNHEY and CDR2 SVGAGI. Trimming took off 8 bases at V and 2 bases at J, with 12 bases between the two ends. CDR3 loop: CASSAGPNYGYTF. Here the CDR3 DNA reads TGTGCCAGCTCAGCGGGGCCCAACTATGGCTACACCTTC.

J is TRBJ1-4 and V is TRBV28; 9 bases fit TRBD1. The CDR3 is 19 amino acids. The V and J ends lost 4 bases and 0 bases, in that order; junction bases with no gene match: 12. Per germline, CDR1 MDHEN and CDR2 SYDVKM. CDR3 bases: TGTGCCAGCAGTTGGGTCCGGGACAGGGCCGTTGCAACTAATGAAAAACTGTTTTTT. Protein sequence: CASSWVRDRAVATNEKLFF. The full variable domain, with the rest looked up from reference TRBV28 and TRBJ1-4, is DVKVTQSSRYLVKRTGEKVFLECVQDMDHENMFWYRQDPGLGLRLIYFSYDVKMKEKGDIPEGYSVSREKKERFSLILESASTNQTSMYLCASSWVRDRAVATNEKLFFGSGTQLSVL.

The V gene is TRBV9, the J gene TRBJ2-1, with D uncertain. Germline V lookup: CDR1 SGDLS, CDR2 YYNGEE. With 0 bases removed from V and 13 bases from J, the gap between germline ends came to 17 bases. This CDR3 has 14 amino acids. Written as DNA, the CDR3 is TGTGCCAGCAGCGTAGATTCGTCATCGGCAGTCCAGTTCTTC. Protein product: CASSVDSSSAVQFF. The complete variable domain, with remaining parts taken from reference TRBV9 and TRBJ2-1, reads DSGVTQTPKHLITATGQRVTLRCSPRSGDLSVYWYQQSLDQGLQFLIQYYNGEERAKGNILERFSAQQFPDLHSELNLSSLELGDSALYFCASSVDSSSAVQFFGPGTRLTVL.